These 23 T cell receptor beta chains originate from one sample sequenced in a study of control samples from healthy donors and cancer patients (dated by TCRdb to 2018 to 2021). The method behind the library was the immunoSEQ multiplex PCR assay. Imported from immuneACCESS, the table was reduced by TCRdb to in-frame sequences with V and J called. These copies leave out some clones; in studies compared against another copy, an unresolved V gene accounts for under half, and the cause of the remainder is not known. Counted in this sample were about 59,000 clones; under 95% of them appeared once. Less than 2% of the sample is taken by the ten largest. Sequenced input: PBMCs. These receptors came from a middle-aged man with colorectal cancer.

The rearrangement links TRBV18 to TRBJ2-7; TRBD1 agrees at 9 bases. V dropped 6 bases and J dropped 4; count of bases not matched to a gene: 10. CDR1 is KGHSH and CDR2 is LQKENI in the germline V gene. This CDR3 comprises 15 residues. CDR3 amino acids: CASSPGDRASYEQYF. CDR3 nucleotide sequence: TGTGCCAGCTCTCCAGGGGACAGGGCGTCTTACGAGCAGTACTTC.

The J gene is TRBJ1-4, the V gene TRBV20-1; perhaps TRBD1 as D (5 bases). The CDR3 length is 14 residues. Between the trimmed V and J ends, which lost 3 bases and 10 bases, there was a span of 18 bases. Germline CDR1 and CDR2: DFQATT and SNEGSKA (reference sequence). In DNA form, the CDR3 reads TGCAGTGCTAGTGGAGGGACTCCGGCGGGAAAACTGTTTTTT. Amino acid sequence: CSASGGTPAGKLFF.

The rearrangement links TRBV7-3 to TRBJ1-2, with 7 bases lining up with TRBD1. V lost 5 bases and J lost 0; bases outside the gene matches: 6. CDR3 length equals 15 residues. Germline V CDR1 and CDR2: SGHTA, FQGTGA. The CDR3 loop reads CASSPGQGANYGYTF. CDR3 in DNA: TGTGCCAGCAGCCCGGGGCAGGGGGCTAACTATGGCTACACCTTC.

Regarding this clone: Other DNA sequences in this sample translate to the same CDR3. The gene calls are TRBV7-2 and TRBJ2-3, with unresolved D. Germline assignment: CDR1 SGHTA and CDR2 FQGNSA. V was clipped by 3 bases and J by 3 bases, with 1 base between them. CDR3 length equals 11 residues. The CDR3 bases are TGTGCCAGCAGCTTGACAGATACGCAGTATTTT. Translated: CASSLTDTQYF.

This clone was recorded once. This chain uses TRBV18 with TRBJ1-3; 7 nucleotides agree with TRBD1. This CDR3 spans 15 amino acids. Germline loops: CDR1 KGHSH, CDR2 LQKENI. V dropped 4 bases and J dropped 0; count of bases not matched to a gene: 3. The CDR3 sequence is CASSLGQLSGNTIYF. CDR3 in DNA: TGTGCCAGCTCACTGGGACAGCTCTCTGGAAACACCATATATTTT.

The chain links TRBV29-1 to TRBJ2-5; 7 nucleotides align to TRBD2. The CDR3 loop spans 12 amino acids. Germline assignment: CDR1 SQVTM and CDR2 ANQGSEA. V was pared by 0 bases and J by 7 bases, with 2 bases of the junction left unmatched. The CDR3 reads CSVEETGGTQYF. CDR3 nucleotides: TGCAGCGTTGAAGAAACGGGAGGGACCCAGTACTTC.

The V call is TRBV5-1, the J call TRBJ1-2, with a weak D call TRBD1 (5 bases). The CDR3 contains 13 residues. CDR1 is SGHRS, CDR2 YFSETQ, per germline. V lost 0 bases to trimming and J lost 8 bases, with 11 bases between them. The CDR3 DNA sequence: TGCGCCAGCAGCTTGGAGGGGAGAAACGGCTACACCTTC. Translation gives CASSLEGRNGYTF.

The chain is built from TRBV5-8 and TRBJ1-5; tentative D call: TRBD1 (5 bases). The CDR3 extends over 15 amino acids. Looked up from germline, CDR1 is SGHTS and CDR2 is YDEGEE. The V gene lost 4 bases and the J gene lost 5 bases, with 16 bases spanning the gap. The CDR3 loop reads CASSDGRVRDQPQHF. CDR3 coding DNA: TGTGCCAGCAGCGACGGCAGGGTGCGCGATCAGCCCCAGCATTTT.

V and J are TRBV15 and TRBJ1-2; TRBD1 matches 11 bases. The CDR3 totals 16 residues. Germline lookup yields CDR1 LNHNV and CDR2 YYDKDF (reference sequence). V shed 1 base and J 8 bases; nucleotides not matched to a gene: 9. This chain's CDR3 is CATSRAGTGGVQGYTF. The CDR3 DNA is TGTGCCACCAGCAGAGCCGGGACAGGGGGAGTCCAAGGCTACACCTTC.

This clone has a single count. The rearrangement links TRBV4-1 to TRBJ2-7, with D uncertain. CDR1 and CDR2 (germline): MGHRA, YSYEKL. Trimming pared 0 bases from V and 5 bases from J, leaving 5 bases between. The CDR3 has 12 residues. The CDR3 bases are TGCGCCAGCAGCCAAGATAGGCACGAGCAGTACTTC. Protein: CASSQDRHEQYF.

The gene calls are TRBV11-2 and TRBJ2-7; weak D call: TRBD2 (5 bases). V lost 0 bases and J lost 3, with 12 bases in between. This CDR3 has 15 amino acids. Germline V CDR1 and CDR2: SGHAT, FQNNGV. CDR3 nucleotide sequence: TGTGCCAGCAGCTTAGATGGACGGGGATACTACGAGCAGTACTTC. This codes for CASSLDGRGYYEQYF. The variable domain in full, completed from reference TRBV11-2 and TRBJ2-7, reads EAGVAQSPRYKIIEKRQSVAFWCNPISGHATLYWYQQILGQGPKLLIQFQNNGVVDDSQLPKDRFSAERLKGVDSTLKIQPAKLEDSAVYLCASSLDGRGYYEQYFGPGTRLTVT.

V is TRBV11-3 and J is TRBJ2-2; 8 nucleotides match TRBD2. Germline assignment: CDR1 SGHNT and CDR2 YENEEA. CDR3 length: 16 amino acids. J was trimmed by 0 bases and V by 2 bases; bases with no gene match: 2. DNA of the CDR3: TGTGCCAGCAGCTTATTAGCGGGGACGAACACCGGGGAGCTGTTTTTT. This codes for CASSLLAGTNTGELFF.

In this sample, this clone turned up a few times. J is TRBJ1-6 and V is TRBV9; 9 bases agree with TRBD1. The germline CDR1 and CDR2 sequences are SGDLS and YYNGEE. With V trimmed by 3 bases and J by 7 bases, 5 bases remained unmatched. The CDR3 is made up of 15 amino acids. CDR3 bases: TGTGCCAGCAGCGCCCCGGGACAGGGAAATTCACCCCTCCACTTT. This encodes CASSAPGQGNSPLHF.

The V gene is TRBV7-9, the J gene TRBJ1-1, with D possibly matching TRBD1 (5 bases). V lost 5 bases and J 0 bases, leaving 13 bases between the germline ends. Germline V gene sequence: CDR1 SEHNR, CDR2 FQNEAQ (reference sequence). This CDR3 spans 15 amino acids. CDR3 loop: CASSGQGGLNTEAFF. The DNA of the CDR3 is TGTGCCAGCAGCGGCCAGGGAGGACTGAACACTGAAGCTTTCTTT.

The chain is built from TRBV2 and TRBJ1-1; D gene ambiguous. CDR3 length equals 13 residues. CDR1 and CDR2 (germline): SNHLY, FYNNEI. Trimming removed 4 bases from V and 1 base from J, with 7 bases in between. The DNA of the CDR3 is TGTGCCAGCAGTGCAGAAAAGAACACTGAAGCTTTCTTT. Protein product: CASSAEKNTEAFF.

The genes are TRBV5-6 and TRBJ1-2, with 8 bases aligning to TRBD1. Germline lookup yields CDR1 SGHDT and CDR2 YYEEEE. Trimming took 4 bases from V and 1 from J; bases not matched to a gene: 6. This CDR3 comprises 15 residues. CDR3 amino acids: CASSLRDRGNYGYTF. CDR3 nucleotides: TGTGCCAGCAGCCTACGAGACAGGGGTAACTATGGCTACACCTTC.

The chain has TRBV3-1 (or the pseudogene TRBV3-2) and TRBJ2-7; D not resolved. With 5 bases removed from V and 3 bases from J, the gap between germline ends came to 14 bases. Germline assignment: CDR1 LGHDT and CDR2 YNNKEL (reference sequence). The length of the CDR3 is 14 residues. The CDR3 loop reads CASSSLRPIYEQYF. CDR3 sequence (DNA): TGTGCCAGCAGCTCCCTGAGACCGATCTACGAGCAGTACTTC.

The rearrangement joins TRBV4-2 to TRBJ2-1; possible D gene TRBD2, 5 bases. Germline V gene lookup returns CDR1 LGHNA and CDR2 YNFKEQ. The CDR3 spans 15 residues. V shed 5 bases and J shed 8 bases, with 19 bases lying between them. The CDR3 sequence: CASSSETALADEQFF. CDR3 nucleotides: TGTGCCAGCAGCTCAGAGACGGCCCTAGCAGATGAGCAGTTCTTC.

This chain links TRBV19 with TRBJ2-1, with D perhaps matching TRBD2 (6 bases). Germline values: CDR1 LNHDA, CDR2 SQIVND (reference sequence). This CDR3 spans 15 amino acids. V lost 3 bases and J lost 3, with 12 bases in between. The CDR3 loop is CASSIGGVDYNEQFF. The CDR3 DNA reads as TGTGCCAGTAGTATTGGAGGGGTGGACTACAATGAGCAGTTCTTC.

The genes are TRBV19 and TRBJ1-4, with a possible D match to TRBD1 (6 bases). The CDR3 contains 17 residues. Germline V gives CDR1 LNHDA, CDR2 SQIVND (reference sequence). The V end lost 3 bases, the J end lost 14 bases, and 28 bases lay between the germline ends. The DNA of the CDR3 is TGTGCCAGTAGTATCCTTCGGACAGCCATCCCGGACTCAGGTCTGTTTTTT. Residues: CASSILRTAIPDSGLFF.

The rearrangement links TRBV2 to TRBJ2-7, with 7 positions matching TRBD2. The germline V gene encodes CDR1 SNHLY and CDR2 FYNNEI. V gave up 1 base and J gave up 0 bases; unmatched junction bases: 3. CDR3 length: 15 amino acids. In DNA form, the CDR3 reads TGTGCCAGCAGTGAAGAGGCGGGGGTCTCCTACGAGCAGTACTTC. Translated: CASSEEAGVSYEQYF. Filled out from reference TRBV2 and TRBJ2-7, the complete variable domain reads EPEVTQTPSHQVTQMGQEVILRCVPISNHLYFYWYRQILGQKVEFLVSFYNNEISEKSEIFDDQFSVERPDGSNFTLKIRSTKLEDSAMYFCASSEEAGVSYEQYFGPGTRLTVT.

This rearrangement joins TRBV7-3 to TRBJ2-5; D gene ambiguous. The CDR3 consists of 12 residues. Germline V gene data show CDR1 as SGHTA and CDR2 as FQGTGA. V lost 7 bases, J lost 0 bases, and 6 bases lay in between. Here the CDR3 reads CASTPYQETQYF. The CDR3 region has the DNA TGTGCCAGCACCCCGTACCAAGAGACCCAGTACTTC. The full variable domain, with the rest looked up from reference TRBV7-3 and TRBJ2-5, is GAGVSQTPSNKVTEKGKYVELRCDPISGHTALYWYRQSLGQGPEFLIYFQGTGAADDSGLPNDRFFAVRPEGSVSTLKIQRTERGDSAVYLCASTPYQETQYFGPGTRLLVL.

The CDR3 DNA is TGTGCCCTTAACAGAGACACTGAAGCTTTCTTT. This translates into CALNRDTEAFF. The chain couples TRBV30 to TRBJ1-1, with D hard to call. The V end was cut by 8 bases, the J end by 3 bases, with 10 bases between. The CDR3 consists of 11 residues. In germline, CDR1 is GTSNPN, CDR2 SVGIG (reference sequence).